The rows below give T cell receptor beta chains drawn from one sample of a study of T cell repertoires in cytomegalovirus infection. No antigens are known for them. TCRdb processed the reads anew with MiXCR; each CDR3 protein has one entry. The sample includes some 920,000 distinct CDR3 sequences, 25% to 40% of them seen just once. This specimen was cultured CD8+ T cells from PBMCs, taken from culture after CMV antigen stimulation. The receptors here all came from a human donor in good health (CMV status not recorded). Some clones in this sample may be carry-over from other donors' samples. The CDR3 runs from the conserved cysteine through the conserved F or W. The D gene is left open where the match is weak. The size entry is marked missing in some rows and otherwise reads once, few, many or a size class.

TRBJ1-5 | TRBV19 | TRBD1 | NA | CASRTGLYSNQPQHF | TGTGCCAGTAGGACAGGGCTCTATAGCAATCAGCCCCAGCATTTT
TRBJ1-2 | TRBV6-5 | TRBD1 | NA | CASTFSPLQGAHNYGYTF | TGTGCCAGCACCTTTTCCCCCTTACAGGGGGCCCATAACTATGGCTACACCTTC
TRBJ2-1 | TRBV19 | TRBD2 | many | CASRLAGGLNEQFF | TGTGCCAGCAGGTTAGCGGGGGGGCTGAATGAGCAGTTCTTC
TRBJ1-1 | TRBV7-6 | NA | NA | CASSLFQGDTEAFF | TGTGCCAGCAGCTTATTTCAAGGGGATACTGAAGCTTTCTTT
TRBJ2-1 | TRBV7-6 | TRBD1 | many | CASSSRGQYNEQFF | TGTGCCAGCAGCTCCAGGGGGCAGTACAATGAGCAGTTCTTC
TRBJ1-1 | TRBV19 | TRBD1 | NA | CASSIGRQGATEAFF | TGTGCCAGTAGTATAGGGCGACAGGGGGCCACTGAAGCTTTCTTT
TRBJ1-5 | TRBV19 | NA | few | CASRDRNNQPQHF | TGTGCCAGTCGCGACAGGAACAATCAGCCCCAGCATTTT
TRBJ2-1 | TRBV4-1 | NA | few | CASSQDTRGYSYNEQFF | TGCGCCAGCAGCCAAGATACCAGGGGATATTCCTACAATGAGCAGTTCTTC
TRBJ1-1 | TRBV12-3/TRBV12-4 | NA | many | CASSSTSTEAFF | TGTGCCAGCAGTTCCACGTCCACTGAAGCTTTCTTT
TRBJ1-2 | TRBV4-1 | TRBD1 | few | CASSQGLLTGEEDGYTF | TGCGCCAGCAGCCAAGGCCTGCTAACAGGGGAGGAGGATGGCTACACCTTC
TRBJ1-3 | TRBV7-3 | NA | few | CASSFAGAGNTIYF | TGTGCCAGCAGCTTCGCTGGGGCTGGAAACACCATATATTTT
TRBJ2-3 | TRBV6-1 | TRBD2 | NA | CASTTGLGTDTQYF | TGTGCCAGCACAACGGGACTAGGCACAGATACGCAGTATTTT
TRBJ1-1 | TRBV12-3/TRBV12-4 | TRBD1 | NA | CASSTGDPTEAFF | TGTGCCAGCTCTACAGGGGATCCCACTGAAGCTTTCTTT
TRBJ2-3 | TRBV10-2 | NA | few | CASSEWGGGGTDTQYF | TGCGCCAGCAGTGAATGGGGAGGCGGAGGCACAGATACGCAGTATTTT
TRBJ1-5 | TRBV24-1 | NA | NA | CATGRTWDNQPQHF | TGTGCCACCGGTCGGACATGGGACAATCAGCCCCAGCATTTT
TRBJ1-1 | TRBV19 | NA | few | CATSGLEAFF | TGTGCCACCTCCGGGCTTGAAGCTTTCTTT
TRBJ2-3 | TRBV7-8 | NA | many | CASSRGTDTQYF | TGTGCCAGCAGCAGGGGAACAGATACGCAGTATTTT
TRBJ2-5 | TRBV7-9 | NA | few | CASSRDPGGETQYF | TGTGCCAGCAGCAGAGACCCTGGCGGGGAGACCCAGTACTTC
TRBJ2-5 | TRBV19 | TRBD1 | once | CASSSTGSSQETQYF | TGTGCCAGTAGTTCGACAGGGAGCTCCCAAGAGACCCAGTACTTC
TRBJ2-6 | TRBV6-5 | NA | NA | CASSYSGFASGANVLTF | TGTGCCAGCAGTTACTCGGGGTTTGCGTCGGGGGCCAACGTCCTGACTTTC
TRBJ1-4 | TRBV6-5 | NA | few | CASSIEPWATNEKLFF | TGTGCCAGCAGTATCGAGCCTTGGGCAACTAATGAAAAACTGTTTTTT
TRBJ2-5 | TRBV7-6 | NA | NA | CASSLTPGGQETQYF | TGTGCCAGCAGCTTAACGCCCGGGGGCCAAGAGACCCAGTACTTC
TRBJ2-1 | TRBV6-5 | NA | NA | CASKQPQGANEQFF | TGTGCCAGCAAGCAACCCCAGGGAGCCAATGAGCAGTTCTTC
TRBJ2-1 | TRBV10-3 | TRBD1 | NA | CAISDPGQGWYNEQFF | TGTGCCATCAGTGACCCTGGACAGGGTTGGTACAATGAGCAGTTCTTC
TRBJ2-3 | TRBV12-3/TRBV12-4 | NA | many | CASRLSRLFPTDTQYF | TGTGCCAGCAGATTGAGTCGGCTCTTCCCCACAGATACGCAGTATTTT
TRBJ1-6 | TRBV19 | TRBD1 | NA | CASSPRTGIDSPLHF | TGTGCCAGTAGTCCGAGGACAGGCATCGATTCACCCCTCCACTTT
TRBJ2-1 | TRBV20-1 | TRBD2 | NA | CSARLAGGSYNEQFF | TGCAGTGCGCGTCTAGCGGGGGGTTCCTACAATGAGCAGTTCTTC
TRBJ2-4 | TRBV5-1 | NA | few | CASSYRDSKNIQYF | TGCGCCAGCAGCTACAGGGATTCCAAAAACATTCAGTACTTC
TRBJ1-4 | TRBV12-3/TRBV12-4 | TRBD1 | many | CASSLGDRLEKLFF | TGTGCCAGCAGTTTGGGGGACAGGCTTGAAAAACTGTTTTTT
TRBJ1-5 | TRBV27 | NA | NA | CASRGRGGRQPQHF | TGTGCCAGCAGGGGACGTGGGGGAAGACAGCCCCAGCATTTT
TRBJ1-5 | TRBV20-1 | NA | NA | CSARTPDSQFQHF | TGCAGTGCTAGAACCCCTGACTCCCAGTTCCAGCATTTT